The 19 T cell receptor beta chains in this list originate from one sample, sequenced in a study of blood T cell repertoires in COVID-19. The method was immunoSEQ multiplex PCR; TCRdb's version includes in-frame clones alone and lacks a portion of them. The sample includes roughly 320,000 clones, roughly 91% of them seen just once. The source material was peripheral blood. The receptors here all came from a woman in her thirties with COVID-19, enrolled during active disease.

The genes are TRBV11-2 and TRBJ2-4; 8 bases match TRBD2. J gave up 3 bases and V 3 bases, and 4 bases lay outside the gene matches. From germline, CDR1 is SGHAT and CDR2 FQNNGV. The length of the CDR3 is 15 residues. CDR3 loop: CASSFLAGGKNIQYF. In nucleotides, the CDR3 is TGTGCCAGCAGCTTCCTAGCGGGCGGCAAAAACATTCAGTACTTC.

DNA of the CDR3: TGTGCCAGCAGTTTATTTGTTGGGGCTAGTCAGCCCCAGCATTTT. Its translation is CASSLFVGASQPQHF. The chain carries TRBV28 and TRBJ1-5; a possible D gene is TRBD1 (5 bases). V was clipped by 1 base and J by 6 bases, with 13 bases between them. Germline V gene lookup returns CDR1 MDHEN and CDR2 SYDVKM. There are 15 residues in the CDR3.

V and J are TRBV5-1 and TRBJ2-1; 8 bases match TRBD1. The CDR3 has 14 amino acids. Germline values: CDR1 SGHRS, CDR2 YFSETQ. V trimming: 2 bases; J trimming: 2 bases; junction bases outside the gene matches: 0. The CDR3 here is CASSLQGAYNEQFF. DNA of the CDR3: TGCGCCAGCAGCTTACAGGGGGCCTACAATGAGCAGTTCTTC. The variable domain in full, completed from reference TRBV5-1 and TRBJ2-1, reads KAGVTQTPRYLIKTRGQQVTLSCSPISGHRSVSWYQQTPGQGLQFLFEYFSETQRNKGNFPGRFSGRQFSNSRSEMNVSTLELGDSALYLCASSLQGAYNEQFFGPGTRLTVL.

The V gene is TRBV5-6, the J gene TRBJ1-2; maybe TRBD1 (6 bases). Trimming took off 0 bases at V and 8 bases at J, with 23 bases between the two ends. CDR1 and CDR2 from the germline V gene are SGHDT and YYEEEE. The CDR3 length is 17 residues. CDR3 amino acids: CASSLVIMGADSEGYTF. The CDR3 region has the DNA TGTGCCAGCAGCTTGGTTATTATGGGGGCGGATAGTGAAGGCTACACCTTC.

This clone was seen once. The chain joins TRBV6-5 to TRBJ1-3, with unresolved D. This CDR3 region has 13 residues. Trimming removed 6 bases at V and 0 bases at J, with 6 bases between. In germline, CDR1 is MNHEY, CDR2 SVGAGI. DNA of the CDR3: TGTGCCAGCAGCCGGAGCTCTGGAAACACCATATATTTT. It encodes CASSRSSGNTIYF.

The chain is built from TRBV14 and TRBJ2-1; a weak D match, TRBD2 (6 bases). Germline V gene lookup returns CDR1 SGHDN and CDR2 FVKESK. CDR3 length equals 15 residues. The V gene lost 1 base and the J gene lost 5 bases, with 12 bases spanning the gap. The CDR3 reads CASSQVWGVNNEQFF. CDR3 nucleotides: TGTGCCAGCAGCCAAGTCTGGGGGGTGAACAATGAGCAGTTCTTC. Full variable domain (missing parts from reference TRBV14 and TRBJ2-1): EAGVTQFPSHSVIEKGQTVTLRCDPISGHDNLYWYRRVMGKEIKFLLHFVKESKQDESGMPNNRFLAERTGGTYSTLKVQPAELEDSGVYFCASSQVWGVNNEQFFGPGTRLTVL.

This chain uses TRBV14 with TRBJ2-7, with D maybe TRBD1 (5 bases). Germline V gives CDR1 SGHDN, CDR2 FVKESK. The ends were cut back, 1 base at V and 0 bases at J, with 10 bases in the middle. The CDR3 contains 15 residues. The CDR3 nucleotides read TGTGCCAGCAGCCAAGTAGGCAGGGCCTCCTACGAGCAGTACTTC. It is translated as CASSQVGRASYEQYF.

The V and J genes are TRBV19 and TRBJ2-5; 10 bases are a match to TRBD1. CDR1 and CDR2 from the germline V gene are LNHDA and SQIVND (reference sequence). There are 17 residues in the CDR3. J lost 1 base, V lost 3 bases, and 8 bases had no gene match. CDR3 nucleotides: TGTGCCAGTAGTATCCGTAGTCGGGACAGGGGCCAAGAGACCCAGTACTTC. The encoded protein is CASSIRSRDRGQETQYF.

This clone was seen more than once but under ten times. V is TRBV7-5 and J is TRBJ1-5; TRBD1 was called by the table and not checked on the DNA. TRBV7-5 is described as a pseudogene. This CDR3 is built from 18 residues. CDR3 in amino acids: CARSLFRAGLYSNQPQHF. As DNA, the CDR3 is TGTGCCAGAAGCTTATTCCGAGCAGGGCTTTATAGCAATCAGCCCCAGCATTTT.

CDR3: CASSEAWQGDEQFF. Here the CDR3 DNA reads TGTGCCAGCAGTGAAGCTTGGCAGGGGGATGAGCAGTTCTTC. The rearrangement uses TRBV2 and TRBJ2-1; the match to TRBD1 covers 7 bases. V shed 0 bases and J 8 bases; nucleotides not matched to a gene: 4. CDR1 and CDR2 (germline): SNHLY, FYNNEI. CDR3 length equals 14 residues. The full variable domain, with the rest looked up from reference TRBV2 and TRBJ2-1, is EPEVTQTPSHQVTQMGQEVILRCVPISNHLYFYWYRQILGQKVEFLVSFYNNEISEKSEIFDDQFSVERPDGSNFTLKIRSTKLEDSAMYFCASSEAWQGDEQFFGPGTRLTVL.

The chain employs TRBV7-2 and TRBJ1-2; possible D gene TRBD1, 6 bases. The ends were cut back, 5 bases at V and 1 base at J, with 14 bases in the middle. The CDR3 extends over 15 amino acids. The germline CDR1 and CDR2 sequences are SGHTA and FQGNSA. The CDR3 loop reads CASSPTGRFNYGYTF. CDR3 nucleotide sequence: TGTGCCAGCAGCCCCACAGGGCGATTTAACTATGGCTACACCTTC.

The gene calls are TRBV3-1 (or the pseudogene TRBV3-2) and TRBJ1-1; D remains ambiguous. Trimming cost V 4 bases and J 0 bases, with 12 bases left between them. This CDR3 contains 15 residues. CDR1 is LGHDT and CDR2 is YNNKEL in the germline V gene (reference sequence). Written as DNA, the CDR3 is TGTGCCAGCAGCCGGGCAGCGGGAGTGAACACTGAAGCTTTCTTT. It is translated as CASSRAAGVNTEAFF.

This CDR3 reads CASSSTGTGLITEAFF. The CDR3 DNA reads as TGTGCCAGCAGCTCCACTGGGACAGGGCTTATTACTGAAGCTTTCTTT. The rearrangement uses TRBV7-9 and TRBJ1-1, with 9 bases matching TRBD1. CDR3 length equals 16 residues. The ends lost 4 bases at V and 5 bases at J; junction bases unmatched: 11. The germline V gene encodes CDR1 SEHNR and CDR2 FQNEAQ (reference sequence).

This chain joins TRBV4-3 and TRBJ1-2; 7 bases match TRBD1. The V and J ends lost 0 bases and 4 bases, in that order; junction bases with no gene match: 11. The CDR3 is 17 amino acids. Germline V lookup: CDR1 LGHNA, CDR2 YSLEER. For the CDR3, the DNA is TGCGCCAGCAGCCAAGATGGATCCGGGACAGAATTCTATGGCTACACCTTC. It encodes CASSQDGSGTEFYGYTF.

The CDR3 here is CASSLGQGVWAPDTQYF. CDR3 DNA sequence: TGTGCCAGCAGCTTGGGCCAAGGGGTATGGGCCCCAGATACGCAGTATTTT. V usage is TRBV5-6 and J usage is TRBJ2-3; weak D call: TRBD1 (5 bases). V was cut by 0 bases and J by 4 bases, with 18 bases left in between. The CDR3 runs to 17 residues. CDR1 is SGHDT, CDR2 YYEEEE, per germline.

This clone was found once. V gene TRBV2 combines with J gene TRBJ1-2; no clear D gene. This CDR3 region has 12 residues. The V end was cut by 3 bases, the J end by 8 bases, with 10 bases between. Looked up from germline, CDR1 is SNHLY and CDR2 is FYNNEI. The CDR3 is CASSEHEEGYTF. In DNA form, the CDR3 reads TGTGCCAGCAGTGAGCACGAGGAGGGCTACACCTTC.

The chain uses TRBV28 and TRBJ1-1; D not resolved. Germline CDR1 MDHEN, CDR2 SYDVKM. Trimming cost V 5 bases and J 10 bases, with 14 bases left between them. This CDR3 contains 12 residues. CDR3 sequence (DNA): TGTGCCAGCAGTCGGGGAACCCTAAGAGCTTTCTTT. Translated: CASSRGTLRAFF.

The V call is TRBV7-8, the J call TRBJ2-5, with D possibly TRBD1 on 5 matching bases. The CDR3 runs to 20 residues. The V gene lost 0 bases and the J gene lost 1 base, with 24 bases spanning the gap. Germline-derived CDR1 and CDR2 are SGHVS and FQNEAQ. In nucleotides, the CDR3 is TGTGCCAGCAGCTTAGCGGAGTATAGGGCAGACAGTCCAAGCCAAGAGACCCAGTACTTC. This encodes CASSLAEYRADSPSQETQYF.

The V gene is TRBV30, the J gene TRBJ1-1, with 7 bases lining up with TRBD1. The CDR3 has 17 amino acids. With V trimmed by 0 bases and J by 3 bases, 13 bases remained unmatched. Germline V gene data show CDR1 as GTSNPN and CDR2 as SVGIG (reference sequence). The CDR3 coding sequence is TGTGCCTGGAGTGTACAGAGACCAGGGGGGTGGGACACTGAAGCTTTCTTT. Translation gives CAWSVQRPGGWDTEAFF.